These 13 T cell receptor beta chains were all obtained from the same sample, sequenced in a study of blood T cell repertoires in COVID-19. Libraries were prepared by immunoSEQ multiplex PCR; TCRdb keeps only in-frame clonotypes and omits some of them. The data hold roughly 190,000 clones, with less than 95% observed a single time. What was sequenced was peripheral blood. These receptors were taken from a man between 25 and 39 years old with COVID-19, enrolled during active disease.

The genes are TRBV7-9 and TRBJ2-2; D perhaps matches TRBD1 (6 bases). Between the trimmed V and J ends, which lost 1 base and 0 bases, there was a span of 18 bases. The germline CDR1 and CDR2 sequences are SEHNR and FQNEAQ (reference sequence). This CDR3 has 19 amino acids. The CDR3 sequence: CASSLDVTGINANTGELFF. CDR3 in DNA: TGTGCCAGCAGCTTAGACGTGACAGGAATCAACGCGAACACCGGGGAGCTGTTTTTT.

The chain combines TRBV3-1 (or the pseudogene TRBV3-2) with TRBJ2-1; 8 nucleotides align to TRBD2. Germline V CDR1 and CDR2: LGHDT, YNNKEL (reference sequence). V lost 0 bases to trimming and J lost 5 bases; unmatched junction nucleotides: 15. CDR3 length equals 19 residues. The CDR3 sequence: CASSQEGGTGGPFNNEQFF. Here the CDR3 DNA reads TGTGCCAGCAGCCAAGAAGGAGGGACGGGGGGGCCATTTAACAATGAGCAGTTCTTC.

V gene TRBV3-1 (or the pseudogene TRBV3-2) combines with J gene TRBJ2-1; D is ambiguous. The ends were cut back, 2 bases at V and 8 bases at J, with 16 bases in the middle. CDR1 LGHDT and CDR2 YNNKEL come from the germline V gene (reference sequence). CDR3 length: 15 amino acids. The DNA of the CDR3 is TGTGCCAGCAGCCAACGTAATCTAATCTTGGATGAGCAGTTCTTC. It encodes CASSQRNLILDEQFF.

The V call is TRBV4-1, the J call TRBJ1-2, with 8 positions matching TRBD1. The germline gives CDR1 MGHRA, CDR2 YSYEKL. This CDR3 has 15 amino acids. V was clipped by 1 base and J by 0 bases; unmatched bases: 1. The CDR3 protein is CASSQGGQANYGYTF. The CDR3 DNA follows: TGCGCCAGCAGCCAAGGGGGACAGGCTAACTATGGCTACACCTTC.

The rearrangement uses TRBV7-6 and TRBJ1-1; 8 nucleotides line up with TRBD1. Trimming cost V 9 bases and J 3 bases; bases outside gene matches: 6. CDR1 SGHVS and CDR2 FNYEAQ come from the germline V gene. This CDR3 comprises 13 residues. CDR3 loop: CASRTGWDTEAFF. In nucleotides, the CDR3 is TGTGCCAGTCGGACAGGGTGGGACACTGAAGCTTTCTTT.

The CDR3 bases are TGTGCCAGCAGTCCACAGGGTGTAATAGATGGCTACACCTTC. It codes for CASSPQGVIDGYTF. The chain joins TRBV27 to TRBJ1-2; D might be TRBD1 (6 bases). V lost 5 bases, J lost 6 bases, and 16 bases lay in between. Germline lookup yields CDR1 MNHEY and CDR2 SMNVEV (reference sequence). CDR3 length: 14 amino acids.

V is TRBV10-2 and J is TRBJ2-3, with TRBD1 identical over 9 bases. The germline CDR1 and CDR2 sequences are WSHSY and SAAADI. With 4 bases clipped from V and 1 base from J, the junction kept 3 bases outside the gene matches. CDR3 length: 15 residues. CDR3 in amino acids: CASSGRDRGTDTQYF. CDR3 nucleotides: TGCGCCAGCAGTGGTCGGGACAGGGGCACAGATACGCAGTATTTT.

This rearrangement joins TRBV7-7 to TRBJ2-1; TRBD1 aligns across 9 bases. Germline loops: CDR1 SSHAT, CDR2 FNYEAQ (reference sequence). CDR3 length equals 15 residues. The junction had 5 bases not matched to a gene; V was cut back by 5 bases and J by 3 bases. The CDR3 spells CASSPPGQGYNEQFF. The CDR3 DNA reads as TGTGCCAGCAGCCCACCGGGACAGGGCTACAATGAGCAGTTCTTC.

J is TRBJ1-1 and V is TRBV19, with D hard to call. The CDR3 has 14 residues. The V gene lost 8 bases and the J gene lost 1 base, with 14 bases spanning the gap. Germline CDR1 reads LNHDA; CDR2 reads SQIVND (reference sequence). The CDR3 region is CASRFTDPNTEAFF. Written as DNA, the CDR3 is TGTGCCAGTCGCTTCACAGATCCGAACACTGAAGCTTTCTTT.

The CDR3 nucleotides are TGTGCCAGCAGCCCGGTTGGGGGGTATAATTCACCCCTCCACTTT. This codes for CASSPVGGYNSPLHF. The J gene is TRBJ1-6, the V gene TRBV5-6; D may be TRBD1 (5 bases). V was trimmed by 4 bases and J by 4 bases, leaving 12 bases between them. CDR3 size: 15 residues. Germline CDR1 reads SGHDT; CDR2 reads YYEEEE.

The gene calls are TRBV5-4 and TRBJ2-1; 11 nucleotides match TRBD2. The length of the CDR3 is 16 residues. The germline V gene has CDR1 SGHNT and CDR2 YYREEE (reference sequence). The junction had 4 bases not matched to a gene; V was cut back by 0 bases and J by 5 bases. The CDR3 protein is CASSLAPSGGNNEQFF. CDR3 DNA: TGTGCCAGCAGCTTGGCCCCTAGCGGGGGGAACAATGAGCAGTTCTTC.

J is TRBJ2-1 and V is TRBV9; possibly TRBD1 for D (6 bases). V was shortened by 2 bases and J by 0 bases, with 15 bases between the two germline ends. From germline, CDR1 is SGDLS and CDR2 YYNGEE. The CDR3 is made up of 17 amino acids. The CDR3 protein is CASSVSGTQSSYNEQFF. CDR3 sequence (DNA): TGTGCCAGCAGCGTCTCCGGGACACAGAGCTCCTACAATGAGCAGTTCTTC. Based on the CDR3 plus reference TRBV9 and TRBJ2-1, the full variable domain is DSGVTQTPKHLITATGQRVTLRCSPRSGDLSVYWYQQSLDQGLQFLIQYYNGEERAKGNILERFSAQQFPDLHSELNLSSLELGDSALYFCASSVSGTQSSYNEQFFGPGTRLTVL.

V gene TRBV6-1 combines with J gene TRBJ1-2, with 11 nucleotides matching TRBD1. V lost 3 bases, J lost 4 bases, and 7 bases stayed unmatched. CDR1 and CDR2 from the germline V gene are MNHNS and SASEGT. The CDR3 is 16 amino acids. The chain's CDR3 is CASSDQPGQGGYGYTF. In DNA, the CDR3 is TGTGCCAGCAGTGACCAGCCGGGACAGGGGGGCTATGGCTACACCTTC.